The clone carrying this T cell receptor beta chain was observed a handful of times. The target antigen is unknown. CDR1 GTSNPN and CDR2 SVGIG come from the germline V gene (reference sequence). Trimming took off 3 bases at V and 5 bases at J, with 10 bases between the two ends. The CDR3 contains 13 residues. The entry originates in a study of Graves' ophthalmopathy and Graves' hyperthyroidism. Amplified TCR beta CDR3 regions were obtained using RNA transcripts as template. First-round RT-PCR used HTBI primers; second-round multiplex PCR followed. TCRdb re-called the multiplex PCR reads with MiXCR, one entry per CDR3 protein. Among about 590,000 distinct CDR3 sequences, roughly 40% were seen once, and the ten largest hold over 3.5%. Other autoimmune diseases, uncontrolled infections, pregnancy and lactation each led to patient exclusion. Study outcomes and limitations: Distinction of ophthalmopathy from stable hyperthyroidism by a 13-signature model reached approximately 88% sensitivity and just under 84% specificity.

This clonotype was sampled from an adult man with Graves' hyperthyroidism. The J gene is TRBJ1-4, the V gene TRBV30; unclear D gene. The specimen sequenced was peripheral blood or thyroid tissue (not recorded which). CDR3 DNA sequence: TGTGCCTGGAGGGGTCTTTTCAATGAAAAACTGTTTTTT. Translated: CAWRGLFNEKLFF.